One sample yielded the 7 T cell receptor beta chains listed below, sequenced in a study of T cells in Graves' hyperthyroidism and ophthalmopathy. TCR beta CDR3 region amplification was performed from RNA transcripts. A first-round RT-PCR of the TCR CDR3 used the HTBI primer set. One entry per CDR3 protein results from TCRdb running MiXCR on the multiplex PCR reads. The table includes about 500,000 distinct CDR3 sequences, about 16% detected once. The sample taken for sequencing was blood. These TCRs come from a woman in her 30s with Graves' ophthalmopathy.

This clonotype was counted a few times. The rearrangement joins TRBV7-9 to TRBJ2-7; D may be TRBD2 (6 bases). The germline V gene has CDR1 SEHNR and CDR2 FQNEAQ (reference sequence). The CDR3 runs to 14 residues. The V end was cut by 7 bases, the J end by 4 bases, with 17 bases between. The DNA of the CDR3 is TGTGCCAGCAAACTCGGGACTCTCCTATACGAGCAGTACTTC. Its protein is CASKLGTLLYEQYF.

This clonotype occurred many times. J is TRBJ2-5 and V is TRBV28; 9 positions match TRBD2. Per germline, CDR1 MDHEN and CDR2 SYDVKM. V dropped 8 bases and J dropped 5; count of bases not matched to a gene: 9. The CDR3 loop spans 14 amino acids. The CDR3 protein is CASSPAGGRETQYF. For the CDR3, the DNA is TGTGCCAGCTCCCCAGCGGGAGGCCGGGAGACCCAGTACTTC.

The sample holds a few counts of this clonotype. The rearrangement uses TRBV6-2 or TRBV6-3 and TRBJ2-4, with TRBD1 matching 10 bases. The CDR3 is 13 amino acids. J lost 15 bases, V lost 5 bases, and 10 bases had no gene match. Looked up from germline, CDR1 is MNHEY and CDR2 is SVGEGT. The CDR3 DNA reads as TGTGCCAGCAGTCGAGTACCGGGACAGGGGACGTACTTC. Translated, it gives CASSRVPGQGTYF.

This sequence joins TRBV5-1 and TRBJ2-5, with D unresolved. Between the trimmed V and J ends, which lost 0 bases and 0 bases, there was a span of 6 bases. This CDR3 region has 14 residues. The germline gives CDR1 SGHRS, CDR2 YFSETQ. The DNA of the CDR3 is TGCGCCAGCAGCTTGGGCGATTACCAAGAGACCCAGTACTTC. It translates to CASSLGDYQETQYF.

This clonotype was recorded at least ten times. The chain uses TRBV30 and TRBJ2-3; D uncertain. The CDR3 is made up of 15 amino acids. V gave up 4 bases and J gave up 0 bases, with 14 bases separating them. The germline V gene has CDR1 GTSNPN and CDR2 SVGIG (reference sequence). CDR3 region: CAWKPGGTSTDTQYF. CDR3 bases: TGTGCCTGGAAGCCCGGCGGTACTAGCACAGATACGCAGTATTTT. Combining the CDR3 with reference TRBV30 and TRBJ2-3 gives the whole variable domain SQTIHQWPATLVQPVGSPLSLECTVEGTSNPNLYWYRQAAGRGLQLLFYSVGIGQISSEVPQNLSASRPQDRQFILSSKKLLLSDSGFYLCAWKPGGTSTDTQYFGPGTRLTVL.

This clonotype was detected ten times or more. The chain employs TRBV27 and TRBJ2-1, with 11 nucleotides matching TRBD2. Trimming at V came to 4 bases and at J to 10 bases, leaving 9 bases not matched to a gene. The CDR3 runs to 15 residues. CDR1 and CDR2 (germline): MNHEY, SMNVEV (reference sequence). CDR3 nucleotide sequence: TGTGCCAGCAGTTCTACTAGCGGGAGAAGCAAGGAGCAGTTCTTC. Encoded protein: CASSSTSGRSKEQFF.

In its sample, this clonotype was seen a few times. The rearrangement joins TRBV9 to TRBJ2-1; 9 bases fit TRBD2. V was pared by 7 bases and J by 4 bases, with 3 bases of the junction left unmatched. This CDR3 has 13 residues. The germline V gene has CDR1 SGDLS and CDR2 YYNGEE. The CDR3 here is CASAGGWYNEQFF. CDR3 bases: TGTGCCAGCGCGGGAGGGTGGTACAATGAGCAGTTCTTC.